The 7 T cell receptor beta chains presented below share a single source sample, sequenced in a study of blood T cell repertoires in COVID-19 (TCRdb year 2020). The receptor library was made with the immunoSEQ multiplex PCR assay. This immuneACCESS table, as held by TCRdb, lists in-frame sequences with V and J called but not all clones. Of the missing ones, under half trace to an unresolved V gene in checked studies; the others have no known cause. A total of approximately 220,000 clones appear in this sample, around 85% of them only once. The ten largest make up roughly 7.9% of the sample. The sequenced sample was peripheral blood. These receptors all stem from a woman older than 75 with acute or convalescent COVID-19.

The V and J genes are TRBV24-1 and TRBJ2-1, with TRBD2 identical over 11 bases. The CDR3 spans 17 residues. V trimming: 3 bases; J trimming: 4 bases; junction bases outside the gene matches: 7. Looked up from germline, CDR1 is KGHDR and CDR2 is SFDVKD. The CDR3 DNA reads TGTGCCACCAGTGATACGATAGCGGGAGGGGATTACAATGAGCAGTTCTTC. Translating it yields CATSDTIAGGDYNEQFF.

The chain employs TRBV6-5 and TRBJ2-7; D might be TRBD2 (5 bases). Germline-derived CDR1 and CDR2 are MNHEY and SVGAGI. The CDR3 runs to 12 residues. V was cut by 4 bases and J by 2 bases, with 6 bases left in between. The CDR3 protein is CASSSGTYEQYF. Written as DNA, the CDR3 is TGTGCCAGCAGTTCGGGGACCTACGAGCAGTACTTC.

This rearrangement joins TRBV7-6 to TRBJ2-1, with TRBD2 as a possible D gene (5 bases). From germline, CDR1 is SGHVS and CDR2 FNYEAQ. Trimming pared 5 bases from V and 0 bases from J, leaving 14 bases between. The CDR3 has 16 amino acids. The CDR3 nucleotides are TGTGCCAGCAGCCCGAGGGCCAAGAGCTCCTACAATGAGCAGTTCTTC. Translation gives CASSPRAKSSYNEQFF.

This clone was picked up a small number of times. The genes are TRBV19 and TRBJ1-1, with D maybe TRBD1 (6 bases). The V gene's germline CDR1 is LNHDA and CDR2 SQIVND (reference sequence). V gave up 4 bases and J gave up 8 bases, with 14 bases separating them. CDR3 size: 13 residues. CDR3 nucleotide sequence: TGTGCCAGTAGTAACTTCCTGGGGGCCGAAGCTTTCTTT. Protein: CASSNFLGAEAFF.

This clone was recorded only once. The chain joins TRBV28 to TRBJ2-1; 9 bases are a match to TRBD2. The CDR3 runs 20 residues. Trimming cost V 1 base and J 0 bases; bases outside gene matches: 13. Germline V gives CDR1 MDHEN, CDR2 SYDVKM. The CDR3 sequence is CASSLYPTSGWGHSYNEQFF. CDR3 bases: TGTGCCAGCAGTTTATACCCGACTAGCGGATGGGGTCACTCCTACAATGAGCAGTTCTTC.

The chain carries TRBV2 and TRBJ1-6, with 8 positions matching TRBD1. The CDR3 has 16 amino acids. Germline V gene data show CDR1 as SNHLY and CDR2 as FYNNEI. V shed 8 bases, J shed 2 bases, and the junction held 8 bases outside the gene matches. The CDR3 nucleotides are TGTGCCAGCGTAACTGACAGGGGTACCTATAATTCACCCCTCCACTTT. Its translation is CASVTDRGTYNSPLHF.

This clone has a handful of counts. The chain joins TRBV6-5 to TRBJ1-1; 7 bases fit TRBD1. This CDR3 contains 13 residues. V shed 5 bases, J shed 5 bases, and the junction held 5 bases outside the gene matches. Germline CDR1 reads MNHEY; CDR2 reads SVGAGI. This CDR3 reads CASSRDSRTEAFF. CDR3 DNA: TGTGCCAGCAGTCGGGACAGCCGAACTGAAGCTTTCTTT.